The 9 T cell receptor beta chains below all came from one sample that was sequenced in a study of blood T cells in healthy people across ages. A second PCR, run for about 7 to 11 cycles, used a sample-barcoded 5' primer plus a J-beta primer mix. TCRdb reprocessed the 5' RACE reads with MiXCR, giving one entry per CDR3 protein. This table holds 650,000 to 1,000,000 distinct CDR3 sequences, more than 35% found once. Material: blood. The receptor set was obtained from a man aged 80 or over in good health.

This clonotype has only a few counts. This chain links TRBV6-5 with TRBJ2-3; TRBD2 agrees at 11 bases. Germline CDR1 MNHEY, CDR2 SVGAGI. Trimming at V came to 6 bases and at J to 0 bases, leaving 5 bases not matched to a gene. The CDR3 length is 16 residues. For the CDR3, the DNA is TGTGCCAGCAGGACTAGCGGGACTACAAGCACAGATACGCAGTATTTT. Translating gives CASRTSGTTSTDTQYF.

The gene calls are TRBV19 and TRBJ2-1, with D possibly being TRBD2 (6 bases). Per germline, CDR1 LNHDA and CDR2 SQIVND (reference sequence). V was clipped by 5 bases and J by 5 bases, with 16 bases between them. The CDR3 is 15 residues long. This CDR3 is CASSAFWRDHNEQFF. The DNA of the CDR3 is TGTGCCAGTAGTGCCTTCTGGCGGGACCACAATGAGCAGTTCTTC. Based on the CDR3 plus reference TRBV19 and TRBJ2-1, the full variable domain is DGGITQSPKYLFRKEGQNVTLSCEQNLNHDAMYWYRQDPGQGLRLIYYSQIVNDFQKGDIAEGYSVSREKKESFPLTVTSAQKNPTAFYLCASSAFWRDHNEQFFGPGTRLTVL.

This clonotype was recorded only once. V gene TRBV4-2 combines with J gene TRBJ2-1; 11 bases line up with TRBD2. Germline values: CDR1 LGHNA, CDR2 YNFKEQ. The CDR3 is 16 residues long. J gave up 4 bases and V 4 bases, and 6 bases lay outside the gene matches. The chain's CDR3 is CASSRQTSGAYNEQFF. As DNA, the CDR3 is TGTGCCAGCAGCCGCCAGACTAGCGGGGCATACAATGAGCAGTTCTTC.

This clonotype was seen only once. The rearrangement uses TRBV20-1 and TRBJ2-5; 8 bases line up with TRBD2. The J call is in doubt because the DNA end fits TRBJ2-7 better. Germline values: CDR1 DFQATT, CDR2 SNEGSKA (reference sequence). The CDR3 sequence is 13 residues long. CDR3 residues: CSAVAGRSHEQYF. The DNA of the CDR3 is TGCAGTGCCGTAGCGGGGCGATCACACGAGCAGTACTTC.

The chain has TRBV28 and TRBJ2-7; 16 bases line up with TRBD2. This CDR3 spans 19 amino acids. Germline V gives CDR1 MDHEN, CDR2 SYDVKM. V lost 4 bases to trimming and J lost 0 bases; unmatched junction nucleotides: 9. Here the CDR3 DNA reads TGTGCCAGCAGTTCACCGGGACTAGCGGGAGGGCCGAGCTCCTACGAGCAGTACTTC. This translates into CASSSPGLAGGPSSYEQYF.

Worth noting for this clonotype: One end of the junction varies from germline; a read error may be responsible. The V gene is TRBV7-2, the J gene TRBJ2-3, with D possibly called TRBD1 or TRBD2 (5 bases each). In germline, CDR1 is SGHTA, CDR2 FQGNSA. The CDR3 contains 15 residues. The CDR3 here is CASSKSGTSTDKQYF. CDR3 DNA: TGTGCCAGCTCGAAGTCCGGGACCAGCACAGATAAGCAGTATTTT.

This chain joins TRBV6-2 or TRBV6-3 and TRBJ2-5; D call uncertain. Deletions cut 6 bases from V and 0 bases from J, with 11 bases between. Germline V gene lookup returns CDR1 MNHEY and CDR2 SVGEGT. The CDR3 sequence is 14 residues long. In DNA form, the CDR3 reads TGTGCCAGCAGCGCAGACTGGAACCAAGAGACCCAGTACTTC. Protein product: CASSADWNQETQYF.

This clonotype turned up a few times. The DNA for the CDR3 is TGTGCCAGCAGTTTTGCCGACGAATTTCAGCCCCAGCATTTT. This gives the protein CASSFADEFQPQHF. This chain links TRBV7-2 with TRBJ1-5; D uncertain. Germline V lookup: CDR1 SGHTA, CDR2 FQGNSA. The CDR3 is 14 residues long. The V and J ends lost 6 bases and 6 bases respectively, with 15 bases between them.

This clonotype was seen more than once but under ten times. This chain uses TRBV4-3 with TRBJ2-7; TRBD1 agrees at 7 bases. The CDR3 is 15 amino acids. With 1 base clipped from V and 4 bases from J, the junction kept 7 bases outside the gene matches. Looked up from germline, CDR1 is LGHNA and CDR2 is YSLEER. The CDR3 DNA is TGCGCCAGCAGCCAAGGGCCCGACAGGGCTTACGAGCAGTACTTC. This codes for CASSQGPDRAYEQYF.